The next 26 T cell receptor beta chains were all read from a single sample in a study of blood T cell repertoires in COVID-19 (dated by TCRdb to about 2020). The library was obtained by the immunoSEQ multiplex PCR assay. TCRdb stores this immuneACCESS table with in-frame sequences only. Part of the clones is absent; in the studies checked, under half of the shortfall reflects unresolved V genes, and no reason is known for the rest. The sample table holds roughly 250,000 clones, of which about 80% were seen once. Of the sample, around 3.4% is held by the ten largest clones. Sequenced: peripheral blood. These receptors came from a woman of 80 years or more with acute or convalescent COVID-19.

The chain employs TRBV2 and TRBJ2-5; 8 positions match TRBD2. The germline gives CDR1 SNHLY, CDR2 FYNNEI. The CDR3 has 15 residues. J was trimmed by 5 bases and V by 7 bases; bases with no gene match: 12. In nucleotides, the CDR3 is TGTGCCAGCACTTTGACTAGCGCGAGAATTGAGACCCAGTACTTC. Residues: CASTLTSARIETQYF.

Many counts were recorded for this clone. The chain uses TRBV7-2 and TRBJ1-6, with unresolved D. The V gene's germline CDR1 is SGHTA and CDR2 FQGNSA. The length of the CDR3 is 16 residues. The V gene lost 7 bases and the J gene lost 2 bases, with 15 bases spanning the gap. The CDR3, as DNA: TGTGCCAGCACCCTCCGCCCGGGTCCCTATAATTCACCCCTCCACTTT. Protein sequence: CASTLRPGPYNSPLHF.

This clone was seen a handful of times. The chain employs TRBV30 and TRBJ1-1; D is undetermined. The CDR3 is 13 amino acids. Trimming pared 0 bases from V and 4 bases from J, leaving 9 bases between. Germline lookup yields CDR1 GTSNPN and CDR2 SVGIG (reference sequence). The CDR3 nucleotides read TGTGCCTGGAGTGTAGAGGCGCGCACTGAAGCTTTCTTT. It encodes CAWSVEARTEAFF.

Comments on this clone: Additional DNA sequences in this sample encode the identical CDR3. As DNA, the CDR3 is TGTGCCAGCAGCCTCGCGGGGGTCTCTGGAAACACCATATATTTT. Translating it yields CASSLAGVSGNTIYF. This chain joins TRBV5-6 and TRBJ1-3; D may be TRBD1 (5 bases). Germline loops: CDR1 SGHDT, CDR2 YYEEEE. The CDR3 is 15 amino acids. Deletions cut 4 bases from V and 0 bases from J, with 11 bases between. The full variable domain, rest sourced from reference TRBV5-6 and TRBJ1-3, is DAGVTQSPTHLIKTRGQQVTLRCSPKSGHDTVSWYQQALGQGPQFIFQYYEEEERQRGNFPDRFSGHQFPNYSSELNVNALLLGDSALYLCASSLAGVSGNTIYFGEGSWLTVV.

This clone was observed a handful of times. The chain carries TRBV2 and TRBJ2-1; 7 nucleotides line up with TRBD2. The CDR3 is made up of 14 amino acids. Germline V lookup: CDR1 SNHLY, CDR2 FYNNEI. V was pared by 3 bases and J by 9 bases, with 8 bases of the junction left unmatched. The CDR3 bases are TGTGCCAGCAGTGAGTGGGGGGGATTGGGTGAGCAGTTCTTC. It specifies CASSEWGGLGEQFF.

V gene TRBV3-1 (or the pseudogene TRBV3-2) combines with J gene TRBJ1-6, with 7 bases fitting TRBD1. J gave up 10 bases and V 1 base, and 4 bases lay outside the gene matches. The CDR3 loop spans 14 amino acids. CDR1 and CDR2 (germline): LGHDT, YNNKEL (reference sequence). CDR3 residues: CASSQVRGESPLHF. Written as DNA, the CDR3 is TGTGCCAGCAGCCAAGTCAGGGGGGAGTCACCCCTCCACTTT.

This chain uses TRBV5-5 with TRBJ2-4, with a tentative D call TRBD2 (6 bases). The V gene's germline CDR1 is SGHKS and CDR2 YYEKEE (reference sequence). This CDR3 has 15 amino acids. Trimming left V 0 bases short and J 8 bases short, with 15 bases between. CDR3 sequence (DNA): TGTGCCAGCAGCTTGGCCCCCACAGGCGGGGACATTCAGTACTTC. Translated, it gives CASSLAPTGGDIQYF.

This chain's CDR3 is CASIRGAGIGFNVGYTF. CDR3 DNA: TGTGCCAGCATCCGTGGGGCAGGGATAGGTTTCAATGTGGGCTACACCTTC. The V call is TRBV5-4, the J call TRBJ1-2, with D possibly matching TRBD1 (5 bases). V was cut by 6 bases and J by 8 bases, with 29 bases left in between. Looked up from germline, CDR1 is SGHNT and CDR2 is YYREEE (reference sequence). The CDR3 totals 17 residues.

The chain couples TRBV5-5 to TRBJ2-2; D gene unclear. This CDR3 has 15 residues. Between the trimmed V and J ends, which lost 0 bases and 4 bases, there was a span of 10 bases. From germline, CDR1 is SGHKS and CDR2 YYEKEE (reference sequence). CDR3: CASSLAGSSTGELFF. CDR3 nucleotides: TGTGCCAGCAGCTTGGCCGGGTCGAGCACCGGGGAGCTGTTTTTT. Filled out from reference TRBV5-5 and TRBJ2-2, the complete variable domain reads DAGVTQSPTHLIKTRGQQVTLRCSPISGHKSVSWYQQVLGQGPQFIFQYYEKEERGRGNFPDRFSARQFPNYSSELNVNALLLGDSALYLCASSLAGSSTGELFFGEGSRLTVL.

V is TRBV5-1 and J is TRBJ2-5; D perhaps matches TRBD2 (6 bases). This CDR3 contains 12 residues. Trimming pared 4 bases from V and 6 bases from J, leaving 10 bases between. Germline V lookup: CDR1 SGHRS, CDR2 YFSETQ. CDR3 DNA: TGCGCCAGCAGCGAGGAGGGAAAGACCCAGTACTTC. Encoded protein: CASSEEGKTQYF. Complete variable domain (other parts from reference TRBV5-1 and TRBJ2-5): KAGVTQTPRYLIKTRGQQVTLSCSPISGHRSVSWYQQTPGQGLQFLFEYFSETQRNKGNFPGRFSGRQFSNSRSEMNVSTLELGDSALYLCASSEEGKTQYFGPGTRLLVL.

The chain employs TRBV14 and TRBJ1-2, with TRBD1 matching 8 bases. From germline, CDR1 is SGHDN and CDR2 FVKESK. The CDR3 is 17 amino acids. The ends lost 0 bases at V and 8 bases at J; junction bases unmatched: 14. CDR3 region: CASSQELGPTGARGYTF. Here the CDR3 DNA reads TGTGCCAGCAGCCAAGAATTGGGACCGACAGGGGCGCGGGGCTACACCTTC.

This chain connects TRBV18 to TRBJ2-3; 7 nucleotides match TRBD1. Looked up from germline, CDR1 is KGHSH and CDR2 is LQKENI. The CDR3 has 17 amino acids. Germline trimming cut 2 bases from V and 0 bases from J; bases unmatched to any gene: 8. CDR3 coding DNA: TGTGCCAGCTCACCATCAGAGGGGGCGGTGAGCACAGATACGCAGTATTTT. Translation: CASSPSEGAVSTDTQYF.

This chain uses TRBV5-1 with TRBJ2-5, with D possibly matching TRBD2 (5 bases). The V gene's germline CDR1 is SGHRS and CDR2 YFSETQ. Trimming shortened V by 1 base and J by 3 bases, and 7 bases separated the two germline ends. The CDR3 length is 13 residues. This chain's CDR3 is CASSLPGEETQYF. The CDR3 DNA sequence: TGCGCCAGCAGCTTGCCCGGGGAAGAGACCCAGTACTTC.

The genes are TRBV29-1 and TRBJ1-4; maybe TRBD1 (5 bases). The CDR3 extends over 14 amino acids. V dropped 7 bases and J dropped 2 bases, with 14 bases sitting between them. CDR1 is SQVTM and CDR2 is ANQGSEA in the germline V gene. The CDR3 nucleotides read TGCAGCGCGTCTAAAGGGGCCACTAATGAAAAACTGTTTTTT. Its translation is CSASKGATNEKLFF.

This clone was seen only a few times. The DNA of the CDR3 is TGCAGCGTTGCGCCAGATACCTTTCAGCCCCAGCATTTT. Its translation: CSVAPDTFQPQHF. The rearrangement links TRBV29-1 to TRBJ1-5; D remains ambiguous. V was trimmed by 4 bases and J by 6 bases, leaving 13 bases between them. CDR1 is SQVTM, CDR2 ANQGSEA, per germline. CDR3 length: 13 residues.

V is TRBV6-5 and J is TRBJ1-5; possible D gene TRBD1, 5 bases. In germline, CDR1 is MNHEY, CDR2 SVGAGI. Trimming removed 5 bases from V and 1 base from J, with 12 bases in between. The CDR3 is 15 amino acids. CDR3 loop: CASSLVGASNQPQHF. In nucleotides, the CDR3 is TGTGCCAGCAGTCTAGTAGGGGCAAGCAATCAGCCCCAGCATTTT.

This clone was observed a handful of times. The same CDR3 is also encoded by other DNA sequences in this sample. This chain links TRBV5-1 with TRBJ2-1; tentative D call: TRBD2 (6 bases). The germline CDR1 and CDR2 sequences are SGHRS and YFSETQ. The CDR3 has 14 amino acids. The V and J ends lost 4 bases and 2 bases respectively, with 10 bases between them. CDR3 residues: CASSPGDAYNEQFF. The DNA for the CDR3 is TGCGCCAGCAGCCCGGGGGACGCCTACAATGAGCAGTTCTTC.

The V gene is TRBV7-9, the J gene TRBJ1-2; the match to TRBD1 covers 9 bases. There are 14 residues in the CDR3. J gave up 4 bases and V 5 bases, and 5 bases lay outside the gene matches. Germline V CDR1 and CDR2: SEHNR, FQNEAQ (reference sequence). The chain's CDR3 is CASSEKGQGYGYTF. As DNA, the CDR3 is TGTGCCAGCAGCGAAAAGGGACAGGGCTATGGCTACACCTTC.

The CDR3 DNA reads as TGTGCCAGCAATGCACTACAGGGTGCGAACACTGAAGCTTTCTTT. Protein: CASNALQGANTEAFF. The chain combines TRBV6-5 with TRBJ1-1, with a tentative D call TRBD1 (6 bases). Germline assignment: CDR1 MNHEY and CDR2 SVGAGI. The CDR3 has 15 residues. V was shortened by 7 bases and J by 1 base, with 16 bases between the two germline ends.

In this sample, this clone turned up a few times. DNA of the CDR3: TGTGCCAGCAGCCAAGCCCGCGGGACAGGGACAAGGAAGCAGTACTTC. It translates to CASSQARGTGTRKQYF. This rearrangement joins TRBV3-1 (or the pseudogene TRBV3-2) to TRBJ2-7; TRBD1 matches 9 bases. Trimming took 1 base from V and 8 from J; bases not matched to a gene: 12. The CDR3 runs 16 residues. Germline CDR1 reads LGHDT; CDR2 reads YNNKEL (reference sequence).

In this sample, this clone turned up once. Other DNA sequences in this sample translate to the same CDR3. This sequence joins TRBV20-1 and TRBJ2-5, with D perhaps matching TRBD2 (5 bases). With 6 bases removed from V and 7 bases from J, the gap between germline ends came to 12 bases. The CDR3 totals 11 residues. Germline loops: CDR1 DFQATT, CDR2 SNEGSKA (reference sequence). CDR3 amino acids: CSARDRGTQYF. CDR3 sequence (DNA): TGCAGTGCGCGCGACCGGGGGACCCAGTACTTC.

This clone was seen a few times. V gene TRBV29-1 combines with J gene TRBJ1-1, with a weak D call TRBD1 (6 bases). Germline V CDR1 and CDR2: SQVTM, ANQGSEA. Trimming shortened V by 7 bases and J by 0 bases, and 18 bases separated the two germline ends. CDR3 length: 15 residues. This CDR3 reads CSGRGSGGLNTEAFF. The DNA of the CDR3 is TGCAGCGGGCGGGGTAGCGGGGGCTTGAACACTGAAGCTTTCTTT.

This chain joins TRBV11-1 and TRBJ2-3, with D possibly matching TRBD1 (5 bases). The germline V gene encodes CDR1 SGHAT and CDR2 FQDESV (reference sequence). Trimming left V 1 base short and J 8 bases short, with 13 bases between. CDR3 length: 14 residues. The CDR3: CASSLGAAQGTQYF. The CDR3 coding sequence is TGTGCCAGCAGCTTAGGGGCAGCTCAGGGTACGCAGTATTTT.

The chain recombines TRBV5-4 with TRBJ2-1; 8 positions match TRBD2. The CDR3 totals 16 residues. Trimming cost V 5 bases and J 5 bases; bases outside gene matches: 12. CDR1 and CDR2 from the germline V gene are SGHNT and YYREEE (reference sequence). DNA for the CDR3: TGTGCCAGCAGTTCCGGGCTCGCGGGGGGTAACAATGAGCAGTTCTTC. Protein: CASSSGLAGGNNEQFF.

The chain carries TRBV5-6 and TRBJ1-1; D unresolved. V dropped 0 bases and J dropped 4 bases, with 13 bases sitting between them. The germline V gene has CDR1 SGHDT and CDR2 YYEEEE. This CDR3 has 15 residues. CDR3 sequence reads: CASSLVAASGTEAFF. For the CDR3, the DNA is TGTGCCAGCAGCTTGGTGGCTGCCTCGGGCACTGAAGCTTTCTTT.

The V gene is TRBV11-2, the J gene TRBJ1-4; perhaps TRBD1 as D (6 bases). The V end was cut by 5 bases, the J end by 7 bases, with 20 bases between. This CDR3 is 16 amino acids long. Germline assignment: CDR1 SGHAT and CDR2 FQNNGV. Here the CDR3 reads CASSVSGRQGTEKLFF. CDR3 sequence (DNA): TGTGCCAGCAGCGTATCCGGGAGGCAGGGGACTGAAAAACTGTTTTTT. Full variable domain (remainder filled in from reference TRBV11-2 and TRBJ1-4): EAGVAQSPRYKIIEKRQSVAFWCNPISGHATLYWYQQILGQGPKLLIQFQNNGVVDDSQLPKDRFSAERLKGVDSTLKIQPAKLEDSAVYLCASSVSGRQGTEKLFFGSGTQLSVL.